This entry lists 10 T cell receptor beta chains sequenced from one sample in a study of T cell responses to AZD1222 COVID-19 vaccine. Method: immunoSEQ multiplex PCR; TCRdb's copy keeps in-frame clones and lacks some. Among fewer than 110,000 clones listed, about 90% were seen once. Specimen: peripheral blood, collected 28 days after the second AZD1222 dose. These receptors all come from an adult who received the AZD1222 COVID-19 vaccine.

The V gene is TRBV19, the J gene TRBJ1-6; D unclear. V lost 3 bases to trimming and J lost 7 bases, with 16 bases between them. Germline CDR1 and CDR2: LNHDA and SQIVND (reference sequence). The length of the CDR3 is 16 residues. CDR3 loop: CASSILAGRTNSPLHF. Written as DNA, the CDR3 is TGTGCCAGTAGTATCCTCGCCGGGAGAACCAATTCACCCCTCCACTTT.

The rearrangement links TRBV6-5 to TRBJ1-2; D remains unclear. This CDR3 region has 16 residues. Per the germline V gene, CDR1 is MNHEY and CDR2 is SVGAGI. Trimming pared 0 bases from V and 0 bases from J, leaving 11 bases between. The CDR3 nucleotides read TGTGCCAGCAGTTACTCGGCGGCAGGCCCTAACTATGGCTACACCTTC. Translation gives CASSYSAAGPNYGYTF.

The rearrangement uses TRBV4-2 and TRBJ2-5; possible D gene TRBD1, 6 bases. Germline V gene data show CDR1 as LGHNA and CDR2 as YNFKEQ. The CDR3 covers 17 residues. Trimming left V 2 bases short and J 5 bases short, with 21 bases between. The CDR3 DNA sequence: TGTGCCAGCAGCCAAAATCCAATGGGGGCATGGGGCGAGACCCAGTACTTC. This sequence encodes CASSQNPMGAWGETQYF.

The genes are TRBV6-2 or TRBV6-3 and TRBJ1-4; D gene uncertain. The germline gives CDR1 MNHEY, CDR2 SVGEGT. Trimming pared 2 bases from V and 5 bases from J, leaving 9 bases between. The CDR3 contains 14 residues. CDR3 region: CASSYTMRNEKLFF. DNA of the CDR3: TGTGCCAGCAGTTACACGATGCGGAATGAAAAACTGTTTTTT.

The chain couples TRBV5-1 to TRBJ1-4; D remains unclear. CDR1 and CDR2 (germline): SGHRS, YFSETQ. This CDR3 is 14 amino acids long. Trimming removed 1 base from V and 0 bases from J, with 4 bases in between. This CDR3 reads CASSLSATNEKLFF. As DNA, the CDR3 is TGCGCCAGCAGCTTGTCTGCAACTAATGAAAAACTGTTTTTT.

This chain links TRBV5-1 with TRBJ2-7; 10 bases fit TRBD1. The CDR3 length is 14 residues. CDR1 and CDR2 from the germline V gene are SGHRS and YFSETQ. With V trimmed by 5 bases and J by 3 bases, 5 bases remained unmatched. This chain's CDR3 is CASRTRDRGYEQYF. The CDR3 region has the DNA TGCGCCAGCAGGACCCGGGACAGGGGCTACGAGCAGTACTTC.

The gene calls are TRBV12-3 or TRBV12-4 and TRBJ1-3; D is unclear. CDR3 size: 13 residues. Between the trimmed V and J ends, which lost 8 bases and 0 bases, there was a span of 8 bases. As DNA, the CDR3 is TGTGCCAGCGAACTGAGCTCTGGAAACACCATATATTTT. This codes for CASELSSGNTIYF.

Here the CDR3 reads CASSAGALYGYTF. The CDR3 nucleotides are TGTGCCAGCAGTGCCGGGGCTTTATATGGCTACACCTTC. The V gene is TRBV28, the J gene TRBJ1-2; tentatively, D is TRBD1 (5 bases). Per germline, CDR1 MDHEN and CDR2 SYDVKM. Trimming pared 5 bases from V and 5 bases from J, leaving 12 bases between. The CDR3 totals 13 residues.

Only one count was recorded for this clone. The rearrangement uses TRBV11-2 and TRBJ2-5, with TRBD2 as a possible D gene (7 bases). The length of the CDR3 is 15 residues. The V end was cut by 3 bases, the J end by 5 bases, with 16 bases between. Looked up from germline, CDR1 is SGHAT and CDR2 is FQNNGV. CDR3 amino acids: CASSLGGPRRETQYF. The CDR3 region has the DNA TGTGCCAGCAGCTTGGGGGGGCCACGTAGGGAGACCCAGTACTTC.

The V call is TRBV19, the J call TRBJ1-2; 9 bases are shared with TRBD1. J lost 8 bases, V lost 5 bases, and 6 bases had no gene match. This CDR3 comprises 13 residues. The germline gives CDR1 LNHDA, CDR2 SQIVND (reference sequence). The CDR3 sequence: CASSSTGGDGYTF. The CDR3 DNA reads TGTGCCAGTAGTTCAACAGGGGGCGACGGCTACACCTTC.